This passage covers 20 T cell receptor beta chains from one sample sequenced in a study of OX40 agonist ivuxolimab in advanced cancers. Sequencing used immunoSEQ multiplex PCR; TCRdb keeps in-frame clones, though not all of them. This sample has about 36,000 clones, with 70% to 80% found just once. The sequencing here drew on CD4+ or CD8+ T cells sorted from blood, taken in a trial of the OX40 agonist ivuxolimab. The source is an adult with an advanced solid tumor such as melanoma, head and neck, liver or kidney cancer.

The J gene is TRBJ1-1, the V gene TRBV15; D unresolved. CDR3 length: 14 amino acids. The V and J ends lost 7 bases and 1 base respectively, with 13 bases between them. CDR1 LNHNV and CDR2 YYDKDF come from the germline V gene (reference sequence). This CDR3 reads CATTRRAANTEAFF. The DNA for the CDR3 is TGTGCCACCACCCGCCGGGCCGCGAACACTGAAGCTTTCTTT.

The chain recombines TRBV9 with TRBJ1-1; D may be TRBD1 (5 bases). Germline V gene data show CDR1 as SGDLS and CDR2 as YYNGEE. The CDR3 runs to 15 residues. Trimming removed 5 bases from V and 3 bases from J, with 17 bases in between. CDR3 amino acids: CASSEGVADDTEAFF. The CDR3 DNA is TGTGCCAGCAGTGAAGGGGTAGCGGATGACACTGAAGCTTTCTTT.

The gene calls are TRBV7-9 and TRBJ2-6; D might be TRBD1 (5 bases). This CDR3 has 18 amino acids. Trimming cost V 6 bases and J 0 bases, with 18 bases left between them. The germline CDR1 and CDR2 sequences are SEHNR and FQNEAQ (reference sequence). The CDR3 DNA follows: TGTGCCAGCAGGCCGCCGATCAGGGCCCTCTCTGGGGCCAACGTCCTGACTTTC. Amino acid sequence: CASRPPIRALSGANVLTF.

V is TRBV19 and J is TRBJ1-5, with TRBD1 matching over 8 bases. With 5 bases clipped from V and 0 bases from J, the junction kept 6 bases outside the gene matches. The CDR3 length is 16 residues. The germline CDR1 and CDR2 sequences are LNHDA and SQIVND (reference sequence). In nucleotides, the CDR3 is TGTGCCAGTAGTCCGTACAGGGGGGATAGCAATCAGCCCCAGCATTTT. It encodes CASSPYRGDSNQPQHF.

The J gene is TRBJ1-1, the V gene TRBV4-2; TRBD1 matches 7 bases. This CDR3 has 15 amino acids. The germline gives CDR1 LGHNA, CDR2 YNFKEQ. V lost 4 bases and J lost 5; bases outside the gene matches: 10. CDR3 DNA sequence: TGTGCCAGCAGCCCGGAGGACAGGAGGGGGACTGAAGCTTTCTTT. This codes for CASSPEDRRGTEAFF.

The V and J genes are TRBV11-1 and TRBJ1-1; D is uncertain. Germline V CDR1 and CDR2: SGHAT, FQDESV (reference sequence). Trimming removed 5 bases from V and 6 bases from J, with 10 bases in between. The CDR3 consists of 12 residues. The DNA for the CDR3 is TGTGCCAGCAGCGCTGGAACGTCTGAAGCTTTCTTT. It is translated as CASSAGTSEAFF.

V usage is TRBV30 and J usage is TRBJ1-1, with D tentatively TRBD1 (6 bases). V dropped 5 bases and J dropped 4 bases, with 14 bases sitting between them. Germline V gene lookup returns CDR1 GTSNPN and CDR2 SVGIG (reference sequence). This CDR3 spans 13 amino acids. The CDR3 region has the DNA TGTGCCTGGGACCCCACAGGGCTCACTGAAGCTTTCTTT. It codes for CAWDPTGLTEAFF.

In DNA, the CDR3 is TGTGCCAGCAGCGCTACTAGCGGGCCCCCCACAGATACGCAGTATTTT. It encodes CASSATSGPPTDTQYF. This rearrangement joins TRBV9 to TRBJ2-3; 9 positions agree with TRBD2. Germline V CDR1 and CDR2: SGDLS, YYNGEE. J was trimmed by 2 bases and V by 3 bases; bases with no gene match: 7. CDR3 length: 16 amino acids. The complete variable domain, with remaining parts taken from reference TRBV9 and TRBJ2-3, reads DSGVTQTPKHLITATGQRVTLRCSPRSGDLSVYWYQQSLDQGLQFLIQYYNGEERAKGNILERFSAQQFPDLHSELNLSSLELGDSALYFCASSATSGPPTDTQYFGPGTRLTVL.

DNA of the CDR3: TGTGCCAGTAGTACCCAAAAGGGATTGGACTATGGCTACACCTTC. It yields the protein CASSTQKGLDYGYTF. The chain couples TRBV19 to TRBJ1-2; D is ambiguous. The germline CDR1 and CDR2 sequences are LNHDA and SQIVND (reference sequence). V lost 4 bases and J lost 3, with 15 bases in between. The length of the CDR3 is 15 residues.

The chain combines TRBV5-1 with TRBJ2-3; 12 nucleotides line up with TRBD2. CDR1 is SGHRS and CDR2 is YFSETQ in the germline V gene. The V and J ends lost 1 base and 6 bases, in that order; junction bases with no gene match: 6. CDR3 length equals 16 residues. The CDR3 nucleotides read TGCGCCAGCAGCTTGACCGGACTAGCGGGGTCGGATACGCAGTATTTT. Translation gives CASSLTGLAGSDTQYF.

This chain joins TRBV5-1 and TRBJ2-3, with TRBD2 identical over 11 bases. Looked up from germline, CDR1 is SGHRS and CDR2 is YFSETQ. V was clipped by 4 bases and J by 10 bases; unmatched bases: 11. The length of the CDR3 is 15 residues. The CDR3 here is CASSATLAGGEAQYF. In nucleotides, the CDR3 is TGCGCCAGCAGCGCTACTCTAGCGGGGGGAGAGGCGCAGTATTTT.

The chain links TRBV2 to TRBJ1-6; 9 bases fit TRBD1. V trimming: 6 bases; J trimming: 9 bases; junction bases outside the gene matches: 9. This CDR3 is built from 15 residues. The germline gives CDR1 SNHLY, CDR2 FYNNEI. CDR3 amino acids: CASRAPGQGTSPLHF. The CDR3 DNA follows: TGTGCCAGCAGAGCTCCGGGACAGGGCACTTCACCCCTCCACTTT. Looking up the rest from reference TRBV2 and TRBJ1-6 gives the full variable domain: EPEVTQTPSHQVTQMGQEVILRCVPISNHLYFYWYRQILGQKVEFLVSFYNNEISEKSEIFDDQFSVERPDGSNFTLKIRSTKLEDSAMYFCASRAPGQGTSPLHFGNGTRLTVT.

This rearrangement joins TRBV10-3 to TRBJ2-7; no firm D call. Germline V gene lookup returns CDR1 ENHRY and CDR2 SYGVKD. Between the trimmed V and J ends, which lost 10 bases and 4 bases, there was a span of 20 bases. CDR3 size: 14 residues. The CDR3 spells CASKKAGSSYEQYF. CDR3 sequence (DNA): TGTGCCAGCAAAAAGGCCGGTAGTTCGTACGAGCAGTACTTC.

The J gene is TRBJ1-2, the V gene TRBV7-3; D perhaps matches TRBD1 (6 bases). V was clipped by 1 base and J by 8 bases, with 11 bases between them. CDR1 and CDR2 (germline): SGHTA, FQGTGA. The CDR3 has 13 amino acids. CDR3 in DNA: TGTGCCAGCAGCTTAAACGGGGGGCTCGGCTACACCTTC. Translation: CASSLNGGLGYTF.

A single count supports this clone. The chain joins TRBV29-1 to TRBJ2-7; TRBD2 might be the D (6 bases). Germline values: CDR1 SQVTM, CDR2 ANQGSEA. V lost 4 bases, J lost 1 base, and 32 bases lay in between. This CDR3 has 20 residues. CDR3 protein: CSVAWRRESQFQGRSYEQYV. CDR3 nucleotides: TGCAGCGTTGCCTGGAGGAGGGAGTCCCAATTTCAGGGCCGATCCTACGAGCAGTACGTC.

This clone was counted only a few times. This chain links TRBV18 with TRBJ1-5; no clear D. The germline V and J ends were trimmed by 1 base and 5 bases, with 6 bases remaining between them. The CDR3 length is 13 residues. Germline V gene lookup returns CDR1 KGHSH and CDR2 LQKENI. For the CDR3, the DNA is TGTGCCAGCTCACCACTTAGGGATCAGCCCCAGCATTTT. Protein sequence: CASSPLRDQPQHF.

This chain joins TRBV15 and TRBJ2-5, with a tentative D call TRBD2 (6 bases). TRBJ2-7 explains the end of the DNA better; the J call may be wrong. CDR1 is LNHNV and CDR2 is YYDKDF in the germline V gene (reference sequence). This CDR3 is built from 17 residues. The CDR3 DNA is TGTGCCACCAGCAGAGATTGGGGACTGGCGAGCTCCTACGAGCAGTACTTC. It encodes CATSRDWGLASSYEQYF.

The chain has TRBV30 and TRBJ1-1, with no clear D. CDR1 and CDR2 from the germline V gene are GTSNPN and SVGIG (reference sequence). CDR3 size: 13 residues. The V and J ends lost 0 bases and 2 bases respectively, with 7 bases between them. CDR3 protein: CAWSVWGNTEAFF. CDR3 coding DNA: TGTGCCTGGAGTGTTTGGGGAAACACTGAAGCTTTCTTT.

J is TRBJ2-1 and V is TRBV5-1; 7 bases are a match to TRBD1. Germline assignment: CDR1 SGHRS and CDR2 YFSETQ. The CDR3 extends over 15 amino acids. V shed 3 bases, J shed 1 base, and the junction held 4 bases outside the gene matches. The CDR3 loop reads CASSSTGVSYNEQFF. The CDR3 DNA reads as TGCGCCAGCAGCTCAACAGGGGTGTCCTACAATGAGCAGTTCTTC.

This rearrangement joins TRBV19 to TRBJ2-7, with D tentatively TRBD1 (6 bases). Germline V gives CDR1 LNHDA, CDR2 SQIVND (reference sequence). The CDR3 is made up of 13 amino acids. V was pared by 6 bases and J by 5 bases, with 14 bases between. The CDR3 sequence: CASSPTGPHEQYV. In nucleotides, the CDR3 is TGTGCCAGTAGCCCGACAGGACCCCACGAGCAGTACGTC.